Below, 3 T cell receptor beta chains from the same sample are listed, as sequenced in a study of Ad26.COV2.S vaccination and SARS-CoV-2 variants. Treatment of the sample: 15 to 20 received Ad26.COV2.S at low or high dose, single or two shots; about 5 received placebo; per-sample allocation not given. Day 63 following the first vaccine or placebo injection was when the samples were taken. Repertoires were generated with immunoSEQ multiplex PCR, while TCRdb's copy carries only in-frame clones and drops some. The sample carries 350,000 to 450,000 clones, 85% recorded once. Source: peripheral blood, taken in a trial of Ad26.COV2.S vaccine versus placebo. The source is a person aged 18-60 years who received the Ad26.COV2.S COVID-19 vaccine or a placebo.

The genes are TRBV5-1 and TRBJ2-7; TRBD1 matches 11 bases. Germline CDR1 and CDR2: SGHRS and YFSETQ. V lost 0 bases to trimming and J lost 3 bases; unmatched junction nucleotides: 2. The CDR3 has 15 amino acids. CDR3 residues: CASSLAGTGGYEQYF. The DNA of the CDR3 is TGCGCCAGCAGCTTGGCCGGGACAGGGGGCTACGAGCAGTACTTC.

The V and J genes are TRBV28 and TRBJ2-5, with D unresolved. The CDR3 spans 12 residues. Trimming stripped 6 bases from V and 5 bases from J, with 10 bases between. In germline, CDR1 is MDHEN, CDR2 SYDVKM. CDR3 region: CASRGLGETQYF. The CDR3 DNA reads TGTGCCAGCAGGGGCCTTGGCGAGACCCAGTACTTC.

DNA of the CDR3: TGTGCCAGCAGTGAGAGGGGAGGGTACAATGAGCAGTTCTTC. The encoded protein is CASSERGGYNEQFF. This sequence joins TRBV2 and TRBJ2-1, with 7 positions matching TRBD2. Trimming cost V 3 bases and J 4 bases; bases outside gene matches: 3. This CDR3 spans 14 amino acids. CDR1 SNHLY and CDR2 FYNNEI come from the germline V gene.